The source of this TCR beta chain is a study of shared clonotypes between healthy human individuals. Study-wide results and caveats: It was observed that around 5% of naive CD4 clonotypes were shared across a handful of donors.

To note about this clone: The antigen is not known.

Germline values: CDR1 SGHAT, CDR2 FQNNGV. This CDR3 has 14 amino acids. V gave up 5 bases and J gave up 2 bases; unmatched junction bases: 3. This table comes from immunoSEQ multiplex PCR, and its TCRdb copy is limited to in-frame clones, with some not included. The sample consists of roughly 2,000,000 clones, 85% to 95% of them appearing once. Naive CD8 cells, CD45RO-negative and positively selected for CCR7, excluded terminally differentiated effector memory CD45RA+ cells. Material: naive CD8+ T cells from PBMCs. This sequence was found in a man aged 18 to 35 in good health. Some clones in this sample may be carry-over from other donors' samples. The rearrangement joins TRBV11-2 to TRBJ2-1; the match to TRBD1 covers 7 bases. In DNA, the CDR3 is TGTGCCAGCAGCGTCGGGACAGCCTACAATGAGCAGTTCTTC. It yields the protein CASSVGTAYNEQFF.